The clone carrying this T cell receptor (beta chain) was detected many times. V was pared by 7 bases and J by 4 bases, with 21 bases between. In germline, CDR1 is SGHTA, CDR2 FQGNSA. This CDR3 region has 16 residues. This sample stems from a study of blood T cell repertoires in COVID-19. For the study at large: Collection of acute and convalescent COVID-19 samples took place in the United States, Italy and Spain. T cells, B-cell-depleted T cells, or PBMCs provided the cDNA or gDNA that served as material.

The method was immunoSEQ multiplex PCR; TCRdb's version includes in-frame clones alone and lacks a portion of them. The sample consists of approximately 250,000 clones, 90% of them appearing once. The study assigned cohorts using participant-reported clinical history. This TCR was recovered from a woman aged 25 to 39 with acute COVID-19. The material sequenced was PBMCs or T cells enriched from blood (not recorded which). V usage is TRBV7-2 and J usage is TRBJ2-3; possible D gene TRBD2, 6 bases. The CDR3 here is CASTPLEGADSDTQYF. Here the CDR3 DNA reads TGTGCCAGCACCCCCCTGGAGGGAGCGGATTCAGATACGCAGTATTTT.